This T cell receptor beta chain appears in the sequencing data of a study of human T cells and chemical hapten exposure. TCRdb fed the RACE reads into MiXCR, producing one record per CDR3 protein. Of 180,000 or so distinct CDR3 sequences detected, around 15% appear once; the ten largest clones hold 1.5% to 2%. Stated time point: patch test 1, 2 weeks after DPC sensitization. Stated treatment: therapeutic diphenylcyclopropenone sensitization with weekly scalp DPC. Every donor had alopecia and was 18 to 70 years old; all were suitable for DPC. Study observations and caveats: Controls had significantly fewer large CDR3 similarity clusters than were formed by expanded TCRs.

The V gene end was trimmed by 4 bases and the J gene end by 3 bases; junction bases not matched to a gene: 6. Germline V gene sequence: CDR1 MNHEY, CDR2 SMNVEV (reference sequence). CDR3 size: 14 residues. Regarding this clonotype: Its antigen is not identified.

The source material was whole blood, sampled in connection with sensitization to the hapten diphenylcyclopropenone (DPC). The sequence derives from a woman younger than 45 with alopecia areata. Some clones in this sample may be carry-over from other donors' samples. V is TRBV27 and J is TRBJ2-7; 7 bases align to TRBD1. The CDR3 protein is CASSSPGQSYEQYF. In DNA form, the CDR3 reads TGTGCCAGCAGTTCACCGGGACAGAGCTACGAGCAGTACTTC.